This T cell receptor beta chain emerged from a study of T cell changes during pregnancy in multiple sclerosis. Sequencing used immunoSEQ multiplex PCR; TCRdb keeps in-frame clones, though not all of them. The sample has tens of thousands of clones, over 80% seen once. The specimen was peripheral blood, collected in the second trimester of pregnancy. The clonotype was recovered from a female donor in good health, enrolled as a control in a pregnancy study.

The CDR3 here is CSAEGDNEQFF. CDR3 coding DNA: TGCAGTGCAGAAGGGGACAATGAGCAGTTCTTC. The chain joins TRBV20-1 to TRBJ2-1, with D possibly being TRBD1 (5 bases). The V and J ends lost 6 bases and 5 bases respectively, with 8 bases between them. The CDR3 loop spans 11 amino acids. CDR1 and CDR2 from the germline V gene are DFQATT and SNEGSKA (reference sequence).